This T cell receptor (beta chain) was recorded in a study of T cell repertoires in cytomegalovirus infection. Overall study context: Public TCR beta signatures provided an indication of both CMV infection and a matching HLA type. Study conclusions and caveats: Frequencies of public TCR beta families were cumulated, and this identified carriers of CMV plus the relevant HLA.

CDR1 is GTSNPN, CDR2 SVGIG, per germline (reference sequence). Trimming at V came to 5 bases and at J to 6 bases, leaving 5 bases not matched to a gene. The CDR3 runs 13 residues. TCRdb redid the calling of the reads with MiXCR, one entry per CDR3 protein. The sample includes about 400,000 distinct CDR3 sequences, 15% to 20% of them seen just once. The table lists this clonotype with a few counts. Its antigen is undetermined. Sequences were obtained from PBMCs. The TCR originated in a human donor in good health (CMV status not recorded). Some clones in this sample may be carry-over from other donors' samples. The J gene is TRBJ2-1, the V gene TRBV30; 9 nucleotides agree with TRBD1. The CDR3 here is CAWLRQGGNEQFF. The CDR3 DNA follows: TGTGCCTGGCTCAGACAGGGGGGCAATGAGCAGTTCTTC.